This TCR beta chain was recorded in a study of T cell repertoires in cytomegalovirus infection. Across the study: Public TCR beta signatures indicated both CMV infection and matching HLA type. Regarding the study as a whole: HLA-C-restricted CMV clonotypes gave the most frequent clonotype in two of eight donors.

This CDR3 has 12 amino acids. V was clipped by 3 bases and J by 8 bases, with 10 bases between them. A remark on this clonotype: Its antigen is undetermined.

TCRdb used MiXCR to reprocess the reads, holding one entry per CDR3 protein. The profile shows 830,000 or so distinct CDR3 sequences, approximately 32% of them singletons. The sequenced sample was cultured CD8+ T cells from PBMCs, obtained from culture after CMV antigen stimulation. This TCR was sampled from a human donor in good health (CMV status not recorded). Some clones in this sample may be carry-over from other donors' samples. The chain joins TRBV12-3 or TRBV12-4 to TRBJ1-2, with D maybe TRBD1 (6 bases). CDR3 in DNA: TGTGCCAGCAGTTTTGGGGGCGAAGGCTACACCTTC. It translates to CASSFGGEGYTF.